Here is one T cell receptor (beta chain) with its context. This specimen belongs to a study of shared clonotypes between healthy human individuals. Donors included only healthy HIV-negative adults lacking recent acute infections or vaccinations. The CDR3 spans 20 residues. V lost 0 bases and J 0 bases, leaving 20 bases between the germline ends. In germline, CDR1 is MNHNS, CDR2 SASEGT. Genomic DNA of each subset was evenly split across several immunoSEQ plates. Method: immunoSEQ multiplex PCR; TCRdb's copy keeps in-frame clones and lacks some. The table has over a million clones, roughly 96% seen once.

The chain recombines TRBV6-1 with TRBJ2-2; no clear D. Sequencing input: naive CD4+ T cells sorted from blood. The subset is: CD45RA+ positively selected. The receptor's source is a man younger than 40 in good health. CDR3: CASSEAIGVRAGANTGELFF. In DNA, the CDR3 is TGTGCCAGCAGTGAAGCGATCGGAGTCCGTGCAGGCGCGAACACCGGGGAGCTGTTTTTT.